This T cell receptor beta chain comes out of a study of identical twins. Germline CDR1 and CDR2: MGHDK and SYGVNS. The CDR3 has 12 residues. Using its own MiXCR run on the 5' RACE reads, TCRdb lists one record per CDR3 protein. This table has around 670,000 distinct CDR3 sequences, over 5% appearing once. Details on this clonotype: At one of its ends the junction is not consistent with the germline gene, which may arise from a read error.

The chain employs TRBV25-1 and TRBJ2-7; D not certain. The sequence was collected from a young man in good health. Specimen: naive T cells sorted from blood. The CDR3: CASSEYSHEQYF. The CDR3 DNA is TGTGCCAGCAGTGAATACTCCCACGAGCAGTACTTC.